This T cell receptor beta chain was captured by sequencing in a study of blood T cell repertoires in COVID-19. Whole-study context: Specimens from acute and convalescent COVID-19 originated in the United States, Italy and Spain.

Original processing notes: Amplification of reference gene primers was used by the study to estimate nucleated cell counts. Generated by immunoSEQ multiplex PCR, the TCRdb table keeps only in-frame clones and is missing some. V, J and clone size are taken as reported in that table, and D and trimming were inferred from the DNA itself. This sample has 250,000 to 350,000 clones, with 75% to 90% found just once. The V segment lost 2 bases and the J segment 2 bases; nucleotides outside the gene matches: 8. The CDR3 is 16 amino acids. Per germline, CDR1 MNHNS and CDR2 SASEGT. This receptor was obtained from a woman aged 55 to 70 with acute or convalescent COVID-19. J is TRBJ1-1 and V is TRBV6-1; 7 bases align to TRBD1. Sequencing was done on a sample of peripheral blood. This CDR3 reads CASSEMDRWGNTEAFF. The CDR3, as DNA: TGTGCCAGCAGTGAAATGGACAGGTGGGGAAACACTGAAGCTTTCTTT.